This TCR beta chain was recovered during a study of control samples from healthy donors and cancer patients. Profiled with immunoSEQ multiplex PCR; TCRdb holds only in-frame clones, not every one. The data show around 140,000 clones, 80% to 95% seen once. The clonotype originates from a man younger than 35 in good health. The sequenced sample consisted of blood.

CDR3 coding DNA: TGTGCCAGCAGTCTCTTTCGGGGCACTGAAGCTTTCTTT. Translated: CASSLFRGTEAFF. This chain uses TRBV27 with TRBJ1-1, with D hard to call. Germline CDR1 reads MNHEY; CDR2 reads SMNVEV (reference sequence). This CDR3 spans 13 amino acids. V dropped 5 bases and J dropped 4 bases, with 11 bases sitting between them.